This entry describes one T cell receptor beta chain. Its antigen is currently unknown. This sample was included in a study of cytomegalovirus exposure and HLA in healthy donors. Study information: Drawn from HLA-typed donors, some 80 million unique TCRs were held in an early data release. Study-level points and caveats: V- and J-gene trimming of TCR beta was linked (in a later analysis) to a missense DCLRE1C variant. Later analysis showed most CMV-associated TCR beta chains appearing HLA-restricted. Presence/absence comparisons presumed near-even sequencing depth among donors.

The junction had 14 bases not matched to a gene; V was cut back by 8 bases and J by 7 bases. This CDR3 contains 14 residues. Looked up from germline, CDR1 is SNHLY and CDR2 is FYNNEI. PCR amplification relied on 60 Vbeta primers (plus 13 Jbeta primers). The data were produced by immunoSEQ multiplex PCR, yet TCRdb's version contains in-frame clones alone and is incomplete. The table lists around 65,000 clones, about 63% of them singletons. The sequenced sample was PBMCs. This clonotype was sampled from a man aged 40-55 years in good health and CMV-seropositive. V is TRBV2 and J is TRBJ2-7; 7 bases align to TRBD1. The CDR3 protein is CASESQRTGSEQYF. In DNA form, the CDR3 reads TGTGCCAGCGAATCACAAAGGACAGGTAGTGAGCAGTACTTC.